Below, 6 T cell receptor beta chains from the same sample are listed, as sequenced in a study of vaccination effects on CD4 cells after COVID-19. Viral peptide pools were used in the ViraFEST assay to expand antigen-specific CD4+ T cells, and sequencing came afterward. Culture proceeded for roughly ten days, and CD4+ T cells were then isolated. Between March and December 2020, the person had a SARS-CoV-2 infection that PCR confirmed. These TCRs are of unknown antigen specificity. Profiling relied on immunoSEQ multiplex PCR, and the TCRdb table lists in-frame clones only, not all of them. The repertoire has roughly 25,000 clones, 75% to 85% of them found once; the top ten carry 15% to 20%. The input for sequencing was CD4+ T cells from PBMCs cultured with HCoV-NL63 spike peptides, taken before COVID-19 vaccination. The receptors come from a human donor who had a prior SARS-CoV-2 infection.

The chain is built from TRBV20-1 and TRBJ2-7; the match to TRBD2 covers 7 bases. The length of the CDR3 is 13 residues. CDR1 and CDR2 (germline): DFQATT, SNEGSKA (reference sequence). The junction had 5 bases not matched to a gene; V was cut back by 3 bases and J by 3 bases. The CDR3 DNA reads as TGCAGTGCTAGTTTAGGGGAGGGCTACGAGCAGTACTTC. Translation gives CSASLGEGYEQYF.

V usage is TRBV6-6 and J usage is TRBJ2-7; D is undetermined. The CDR3 runs 11 residues. V was trimmed by 6 bases and J by 3 bases, leaving 6 bases between them. Germline values: CDR1 MNHNY, CDR2 SVGAGI (reference sequence). This CDR3 is CASRTNYEQYF. The CDR3 region has the DNA TGTGCCAGCAGGACAAACTACGAGCAGTACTTC.

The chain carries TRBV5-1 and TRBJ2-3, with D unresolved. CDR3 length equals 16 residues. CDR1 SGHRS and CDR2 YFSETQ come from the germline V gene. Trimming pared 0 bases from V and 3 bases from J, leaving 14 bases between. The CDR3 protein is CASSLEGGLTTDTQYF. The CDR3 region has the DNA TGCGCCAGCAGCTTGGAGGGCGGCCTTACTACAGATACGCAGTATTTT.

This chain connects TRBV23-1 to TRBJ1-1; D is possibly TRBD1 (6 bases). TRBV23-1 is reported as an ORF; its role is uncertain. The CDR3 totals 17 residues. Deletions cut 4 bases from V and 0 bases from J, with 18 bases between. Written as DNA, the CDR3 is TGCGCCAGCAGTCGAAAACCCAGGGGCCCCATGAACACTGAAGCTTTCTTT. Residues: CASSRKPRGPMNTEAFF.

The J gene is TRBJ2-5, the V gene TRBV30, with D possibly TRBD2 on 5 matching bases. The germline V gene has CDR1 GTSNPN and CDR2 SVGIG (reference sequence). The CDR3 is 16 residues long. Trimming stripped 4 bases from V and 7 bases from J, with 25 bases between. CDR3 sequence (DNA): TGTGCCTGGAACAATCCCTCTCGATCGCCCGGAGGGACCCAGTACTTC. It encodes CAWNNPSRSPGGTQYF.

The chain carries TRBV18 and TRBJ2-1; possibly TRBD1 or TRBD2 for D (5 bases each). Deletions cut 2 bases from V and 9 bases from J, with 20 bases between. Germline values: CDR1 KGHSH, CDR2 LQKENI. The CDR3 spans 16 residues. CDR3 coding DNA: TGTGCCAGCTCACCAGTGCTAGTGGGGGTAGTTGCTGAGCAGTTCTTC. Protein: CASSPVLVGVVAEQFF.